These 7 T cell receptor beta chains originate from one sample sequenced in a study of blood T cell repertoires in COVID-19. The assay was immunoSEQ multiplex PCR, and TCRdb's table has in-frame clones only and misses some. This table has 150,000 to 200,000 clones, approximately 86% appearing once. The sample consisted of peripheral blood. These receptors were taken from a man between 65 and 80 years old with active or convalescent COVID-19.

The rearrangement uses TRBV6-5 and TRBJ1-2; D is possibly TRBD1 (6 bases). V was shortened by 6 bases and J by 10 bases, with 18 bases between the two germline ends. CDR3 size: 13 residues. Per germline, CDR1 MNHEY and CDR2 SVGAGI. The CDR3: CASRKTGGGNYTF. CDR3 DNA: TGTGCCAGCAGAAAGACAGGAGGTGGGAACTACACCTTC.

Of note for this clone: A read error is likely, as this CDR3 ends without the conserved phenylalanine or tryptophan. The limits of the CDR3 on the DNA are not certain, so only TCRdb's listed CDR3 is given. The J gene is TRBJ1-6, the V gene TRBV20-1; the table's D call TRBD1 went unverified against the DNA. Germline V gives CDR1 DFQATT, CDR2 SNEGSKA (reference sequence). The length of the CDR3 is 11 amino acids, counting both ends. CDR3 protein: CSARDRGQGVS.

The CDR3 is CASRPGGGGEKLFF. CDR3 DNA: TGTGCCAGCAGACCCGGGGGGGGAGGAGAAAAACTGTTTTTT. V is TRBV6-5 and J is TRBJ1-4; possible D gene TRBD1, 5 bases. With 6 bases removed from V and 8 bases from J, the gap between germline ends came to 16 bases. The CDR3 extends over 14 amino acids. Germline V gives CDR1 MNHEY, CDR2 SVGAGI.

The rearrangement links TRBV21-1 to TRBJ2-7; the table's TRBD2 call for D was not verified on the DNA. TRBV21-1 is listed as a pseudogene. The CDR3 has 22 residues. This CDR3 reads CASSSSGRTSGWRPGLVYEQYF. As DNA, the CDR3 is TGTGCCAGCAGCTCATCCGGTCGGACTAGCGGGTGGAGGCCCGGACTCGTATACGAGCAGTACTTC.

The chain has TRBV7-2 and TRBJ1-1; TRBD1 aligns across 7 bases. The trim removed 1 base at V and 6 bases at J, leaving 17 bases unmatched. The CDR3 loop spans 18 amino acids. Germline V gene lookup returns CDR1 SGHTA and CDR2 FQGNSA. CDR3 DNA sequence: TGTGCCAGCAGCTTAGAGCTACGGGCAGGGGGGAATGGGGCTGAAGCTTTCTTT. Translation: CASSLELRAGGNGAEAFF.

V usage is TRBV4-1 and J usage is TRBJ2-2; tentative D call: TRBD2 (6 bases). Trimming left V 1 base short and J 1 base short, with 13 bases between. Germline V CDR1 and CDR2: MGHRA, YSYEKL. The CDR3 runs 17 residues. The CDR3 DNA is TGCGCCAGCAGCCAAGGCCCTGCGGGAAAGAACACCGGGGAGCTGTTTTTT. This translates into CASSQGPAGKNTGELFF.

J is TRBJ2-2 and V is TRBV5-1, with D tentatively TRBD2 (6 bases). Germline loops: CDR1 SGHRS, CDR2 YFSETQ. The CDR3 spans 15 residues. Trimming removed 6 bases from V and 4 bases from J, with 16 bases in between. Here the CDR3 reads CASKPPGVITGELFF. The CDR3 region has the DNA TGCGCCAGCAAACCTCCGGGGGTCATCACCGGGGAGCTGTTTTTT.